These T cell receptor beta chains were read from a single sample in a study of cytomegalovirus exposure and HLA in healthy donors. Sequencing used immunoSEQ multiplex PCR; TCRdb keeps in-frame clones, though not all of them. The sample consists of around 90,000 clones, 70% to 80% of them appearing once. Sample: PBMCs. The receptors come from a male donor in good health and CMV-seropositive. The CDR3 runs from the conserved cysteine through the conserved F or W. D genes are given only for firm matches. Some rows mark clone size as missing; the rest say once, few, many or name a class of expanded clone.

D,size,J,V,DNA,CDR3
-,-,TRBJ1-3,TRBV7-2,TGTGCCAGCAGCTCTTGGGCCAGCTTTTCTGGAAACACCATATATTTT,CASSSWASFSGNTIYF
-,once,TRBJ1-6,TRBV7-6,TGTGCCAGCAGCTTAGCAGGTCCCAGGTCACCCCTCCACTTT,CASSLAGPRSPLHF
-,once,TRBJ2-7,TRBV7-6,TGTGCCAGCAGCTTGGGGGACAAGTCATCCTACGAGCAGTACTTC,CASSLGDKSSYEQYF
-,few,TRBJ1-1,TRBV4-1,TGCGCCAGCAGCCAAGATCCCCTCAGGGCCGGCCCTGAAGCTTTCTTT,CASSQDPLRAGPEAFF
TRBD1,-,TRBJ1-6,TRBV5-4,TGTGCCAGCAGCGCCCCCGGGACAGTAAATTCACCCCTCCACTTT,CASSAPGTVNSPLHF
TRBD1,-,TRBJ1-1,TRBV18,TGTGCCAGCTCACCAGGGCGACAGGGGGGATCTGAAGCTTTCTTT,CASSPGRQGGSEAFF
TRBD1,-,TRBJ1-1,TRBV2,TGTGCCAGCAGTAAGGACAGGGTTTCTGAAGCTTTCTTT,CASSKDRVSEAFF
TRBD1,few,TRBJ2-7,TRBV6-6,TGTGCCAGCAGTTACCGGGACAGGGAGGACGAGCAGTACTTC,CASSYRDREDEQYF
TRBD2,once,TRBJ2-3,TRBV4-1,TGCGCCAGCAGCCGACTAGCGGGCCCGGGGGATACGCAGTATTTT,CASSRLAGPGDTQYF
TRBD2,-,TRBJ2-7,TRBV7-9,TGTGCCAGCAGCCCCCACCCGCGGGCTAGCGGGGGCAACGAGCAGTACTTC,CASSPHPRASGGNEQYF
TRBD1,-,TRBJ1-1,TRBV10-1,TGCGCCAGCAGTTCAGGGGGAAACACTGAAGCTTTCTTT,CASSSGGNTEAFF
-,-,TRBJ2-7,TRBV5-1,TGCGCCAGCAGCGTAAGCCGGGACAACGCCTACGAGCAGTACTTC,CASSVSRDNAYEQYF
TRBD2,-,TRBJ2-1,TRBV9,TGTGCCAGCAGCGTTAGCGGGGTCGGTGAGCAGTTCTTC,CASSVSGVGEQFF
TRBD1,-,TRBJ1-5,TRBV30,TGTGCCTGGACCCCGCCGACCGGGACAGGGAGAGTTATAGCTCCCCAGCATTTT,CAWTPPTGTGRVIAPQHF
-,-,TRBJ2-5,TRBV6-1,TGTGCCAGCAGTTTAAACCAAGAGACCCAGTACTTC,CASSLNQETQYF
TRBD1,-,TRBJ1-1,TRBV30,TGTGCCTGCAGGATGCCAGGGGGCGCAAACACTGAAGCTTTCTTT,CACRMPGGANTEAFF
-,-,TRBJ2-7,TRBV4-1,TGCGCCAGCAGCCAAATCACAGGGCCCGGTTCGTCCTACGAGCAGTACTTC,CASSQITGPGSSYEQYF
-,-,TRBJ1-5,TRBV10-3,TGTGCCATCAGTGAGTCGATGGGGGAGGCACAGCCCCAGCATTTT,CAISESMGEAQPQHF
-,-,TRBJ1-2,TRBV6-6,TGTGCCAGCAGTTATCTGAGTGTCGATGGCTACACCTTC,CASSYLSVDGYTF
-,once,TRBJ2-2,TRBV4-2,TGTGCCAGCAGCCTACTTGGGACTTCCACGGGGACCGGGGAGCTGTTTTTT,CASSLLGTSTGTGELFF
TRBD1,-,TRBJ1-1,TRBV5-1,TGCGCCAGCAGCCCTACACAGGGGGCTCGGTACACTGAAGCTTTCTTT,CASSPTQGARYTEAFF
-,-,TRBJ2-3,TRBV5-1,TGCGCCAGCAGCTTAAGTGGGGGCAGAGCAGATACGCAGTATTTT,CASSLSGGRADTQYF
TRBD2,-,TRBJ2-5,TRBV9,TGTGCCAGCAGCGTGAGCGGGAGGTACCAAGAGACCCAGTACTTC,CASSVSGRYQETQYF
-,-,TRBJ2-7,TRBV18,TGTGCCAGCTCACCACTGGAGGGCGAGCAGTACTTC,CASSPLEGEQYF
-,-,TRBJ2-1,TRBV10-3,TGTGCCATCAGTCCAGGGTACCAGGCCAATGAGCAGTTCTTC,CAISPGYQANEQFF
TRBD1,-,TRBJ2-2,TRBV27,TGTGCCAGCACTCTGGACAGGCGTGGCACCGGGGAGCTGTTTTTT,CASTLDRRGTGELFF
TRBD1,-,TRBJ2-5,TRBV5-1,TGCGCCAGCAGCTTGTACAGGGGGCGAGAGACCCAGTACTTC,CASSLYRGRETQYF
TRBD1,-,TRBJ1-3,TRBV5-1,TGCGCCAGCAGCCCAGGGGGATCTGGAAACACCATATATTTT,CASSPGGSGNTIYF
TRBD1,-,TRBJ1-5,TRBV19,TGTGCCAGTAAACCTTGGGACAGGGGGCGGGATCAGCCCCAGCATTTT,CASKPWDRGRDQPQHF
-,-,TRBJ2-7,TRBV18,TGTGCCAGCTCACCCGACTTCTTAAGCTCCTACGAGCAGTACTTC,CASSPDFLSSYEQYF
-,-,TRBJ2-5,TRBV6-5,TGTGCCAGCAGTTACCAGGTCCCCCCAGAGACCCAGTACTTC,CASSYQVPPETQYF
-,-,TRBJ1-1,TRBV30,TGTGCCTGGAGAATAGAGATGAACACTGAAGCTTTCTTT,CAWRIEMNTEAFF
TRBD1,-,TRBJ1-2,TRBV7-9,TGTGCCAGCAGCTTAGACGGGACAGGGATCTATGGCTACACCTTC,CASSLDGTGIYGYTF
-,-,TRBJ1-1,TRBV6-5,TGTGCCAGCAGTTACGACCTCAAAGGTCCAGGAGCTTTCTTT,CASSYDLKGPGAFF
-,-,TRBJ1-1,TRBV7-8,TGTGCCAGCAGCCCCAGGGGCGGGCTTCAAGGGGAAGCTTTCTTT,CASSPRGGLQGEAFF
-,-,TRBJ1-2,TRBV2,TGTGCCAGCAGGTCCGACAGGTTTAACTATGGCTACACCTTC,CASRSDRFNYGYTF
-,-,TRBJ2-7,TRBV6-1,TGTGCCAGCAGTGAAGGGGCGGGTCCCTACGAGCAGTACTTC,CASSEGAGPYEQYF
-,-,TRBJ1-2,TRBV20-1,TGCAGTGCCACGAAGGGGCCTGGCCACACCTTC,CSATKGPGHTF
-,-,TRBJ1-4,TRBV9,TGTGCCAGCAGCGTAAGCTTAACTAATGAAAAACTGTTTTTT,CASSVSLTNEKLFF
-,-,TRBJ2-2,TRBV5-1,TGCGCCAGCAGCTTGAACCCACAGGATCGTTACACCGGGGAGCTGTTTTTT,CASSLNPQDRYTGELFF
TRBD1,-,TRBJ2-7,TRBV6-1,TGTGCCAGCAGTGTCCACCTCGGGGACAGGAACTACGAGCAGTACTTC,CASSVHLGDRNYEQYF
-,-,TRBJ2-5,TRBV4-2,TGTGCCAGCAGCCAAGGAGCTCAAGAACTAGGAGAGACCCAGTACTTC,CASSQGAQELGETQYF
-,-,TRBJ2-3,TRBV27,TGTGCCAGCACCTTGAGAGGGTCCGGCACAGATACGCAGTATTTT,CASTLRGSGTDTQYF
TRBD2,few,TRBJ2-7,TRBV14,TGTGCCAGCAGCCAGACCCGCCTAGCGGGGGGCCACTACGAGCAGTACTTC,CASSQTRLAGGHYEQYF
-,-,TRBJ2-2,TRBV11-1,TGTGCCAGCGCTGGGAGAGGTCTGAACACCGGGGAGCTGTTTTTT,CASAGRGLNTGELFF